This entry is about one T cell receptor beta chain. Its antigen is unknown. Germline lookup yields CDR1 SGHVS and CDR2 FQNEAQ. The CDR3 spans 14 residues. Trimming pared 2 bases from V and 1 base from J, leaving 8 bases between. This sample stems from a study of cytomegalovirus exposure and HLA in healthy donors. Background on the study: Among about 179 million T cells, an earlier analysis found 117 million unique TCR beta sequences. General study points: HLA alleles showed associations with 15,000 to 20,000 TCR beta sequences in a later analysis, at a 0.05 false discovery rate. Clonal expansion was found to be greater in HLA-associated TCR beta chains than in equally common others in a later analysis.

Primers: 60 Vbeta forward and 13 Jbeta reverse. As handled by the study authors: Around 12 million of roughly 81 million unique TCR beta chains were shared, per a later count. The method was immunoSEQ multiplex PCR; TCRdb's version includes in-frame clones alone and lacks a portion of them. The V and J calls and the clone size are those of that table, but D and trimming were determined from the DNA. The sample has under 150,000 clones, 60% to 85% seen once. The sequence came from a woman aged 18-35 years in good health and CMV-seronegative. This rearrangement joins TRBV7-8 to TRBJ1-1, with a tentative D call TRBD1 (6 bases). The material sequenced was PBMCs. The CDR3 coding sequence is TGTGCCAGCAGCTTACAGGGGCGGAACACTGAAGCTTTCTTT. It translates to CASSLQGRNTEAFF.